The 3 T cell receptor beta chains reported below all come from one sample, sequenced in a study of cytomegalovirus exposure and HLA in healthy donors. Both 60 Vbeta primers and 13 Jbeta primers went into the PCR. Produced via immunoSEQ multiplex PCR; TCRdb's table is partial and in-frame only. Of under 300,000 clones detected, roughly 88% appear once; the ten largest clones hold 3.5% to 4.5%. Sequences were obtained from PBMCs. The receptor source for this set is a man aged 40-50 years in good health and CMV-seropositive.

The chain's CDR3 is CASREFEYNEQFF. The CDR3 DNA is TGTGCCAGCAGGGAGTTTGAGTACAATGAGCAGTTCTTC. The rearrangement uses TRBV28 and TRBJ2-1; no firm D call. V was clipped by 6 bases and J by 4 bases, with 10 bases between them. Germline loops: CDR1 MDHEN, CDR2 SYDVKM. The CDR3 extends over 13 amino acids.

The chain has TRBV7-9 and TRBJ2-1, with TRBD1 matching 8 bases. J gave up 5 bases and V 3 bases, and 3 bases lay outside the gene matches. The CDR3 has 14 amino acids. Germline CDR1 is SEHNR and CDR2 is FQNEAQ (reference sequence). CDR3 nucleotides: TGTGCCAGCAGCTTCCGACAGGGGCACAATGAGCAGTTCTTC. Amino acid sequence: CASSFRQGHNEQFF.

V and J are TRBV19 and TRBJ2-7, with a tentative D call TRBD2 (6 bases). The V and J ends lost 3 bases and 6 bases respectively, with 21 bases between them. Germline V gene lookup returns CDR1 LNHDA and CDR2 SQIVND (reference sequence). The CDR3 is 16 residues long. The CDR3 spells CASSIQTGTPIREQYF. CDR3 DNA: TGTGCCAGTAGTATTCAGACCGGGACTCCTATTCGCGAGCAGTACTTC. The full variable domain, rest sourced from reference TRBV19 and TRBJ2-7, is DGGITQSPKYLFRKEGQNVTLSCEQNLNHDAMYWYRQDPGQGLRLIYYSQIVNDFQKGDIAEGYSVSREKKESFPLTVTSAQKNPTAFYLCASSIQTGTPIREQYFGPGTRLTVT.